A single count supports the clone carrying this TCR beta chain. Its specificity is unknown. The CDR3 contains 15 residues. V was pared by 2 bases and J by 7 bases, with 7 bases of the junction left unmatched. Germline V gene lookup returns CDR1 MRHNA and CDR2 SNTAGT. Here immunoSEQ multiplex PCR was the method, and the copy in TCRdb shows in-frame clones only, minus some. The table shows 45,000 to 70,000 clones, with just over 90% occurring only once. The sample is drawn from a study of cytomegalovirus exposure and HLA in healthy donors. General study points: Cytomegalovirus association was listed for 150 to 200 TCR beta chains. Reported results showed that the classifier diagnosed cytomegalovirus status with high specificity and sensitivity.

The roughly 120-subject validation cohort, separate from the roughly 700-subject first cohort, included the donors. This sequence joins TRBV6-4 and TRBJ2-3; 9 bases line up with TRBD2. The sample taken for sequencing was PBMCs. The receptor was isolated from a woman in her late teens or twenties in good health and CMV-seronegative. CDR3 loop: CASSDGAGGPNTQYF. The CDR3 nucleotides are TGTGCCAGCAGTGACGGGGCGGGGGGGCCAAATACGCAGTATTTT.